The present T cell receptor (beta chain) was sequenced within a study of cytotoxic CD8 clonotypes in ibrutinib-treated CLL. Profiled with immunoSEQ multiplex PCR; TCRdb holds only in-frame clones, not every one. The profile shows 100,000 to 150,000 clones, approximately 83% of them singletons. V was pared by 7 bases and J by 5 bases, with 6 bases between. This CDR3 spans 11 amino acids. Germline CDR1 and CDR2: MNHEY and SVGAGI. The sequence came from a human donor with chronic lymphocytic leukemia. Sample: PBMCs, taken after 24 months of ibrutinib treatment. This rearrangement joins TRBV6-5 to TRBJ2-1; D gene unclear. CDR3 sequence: CASTEDNEQFF. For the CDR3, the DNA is TGTGCCAGCACCGAGGACAATGAGCAGTTCTTC.